A selection of T cell receptor beta chains follows, all from one sample in a study of blood T cell repertoires in COVID-19. Clones were sequenced by immunoSEQ multiplex PCR, and TCRdb holds only the in-frame ones, with some missing. Among about 98,000 clones listed, about 86% were seen once. The sequenced sample was peripheral blood. These receptors were collected from a man in his 60s with acute or convalescent COVID-19. Each CDR3 is given with its conserved first and last residue. D genes are given only for firm matches. Size tells how often a clone was seen (once, few, many) or the class of an expanded clone, and some rows leave it out.

d_gene: TRBD2
j_gene: TRBJ2-3
abundance: NA
v_gene: TRBV7-2
CDR3nt: TGTGCCAGCAGCTTAGGGCTAGCGGGGGTAAAAGGAGATACGCAGTATTTT
CDR3aa: CASSLGLAGVKGDTQYF

d_gene: TRBD2
j_gene: TRBJ2-2
abundance: NA
v_gene: TRBV27
CDR3nt: TGTGCCAGCAGTTTATCAGGGACTATGAGCACCGGGGAGCTGTTTTTT
CDR3aa: CASSLSGTMSTGELFF

d_gene: TRBD1
j_gene: TRBJ1-6
abundance: NA
v_gene: TRBV7-2
CDR3nt: TGTGCCAGCAGCACACGGACAGGGGTGGGTTCACCCCTCCACTTT
CDR3aa: CASSTRTGVGSPLHF

d_gene: TRBD1
j_gene: TRBJ1-2
abundance: NA
v_gene: TRBV4-1
CDR3nt: TGCGCCAGCAGCCCGGGACAGGGGGCTAACTATGGCTACACCTTC
CDR3aa: CASSPGQGANYGYTF

d_gene: TRBD1
j_gene: TRBJ1-2
abundance: NA
v_gene: TRBV19
CDR3nt: TGTGCCAGCACCACTAGGGGACAGGGCTATGGCTACACCTTC
CDR3aa: CASTTRGQGYGYTF

d_gene: NA
j_gene: TRBJ1-2
abundance: NA
v_gene: TRBV6-5
CDR3nt: TGTGCCAGCCAACAAGGCGGAAGCTATGGCTACACCTTC
CDR3aa: CASQQGGSYGYTF

d_gene: TRBD1
j_gene: TRBJ2-2
abundance: NA
v_gene: TRBV7-3
CDR3nt: TGTGCCAGCAGCTCCGGACAGGCGAACACCGGGGAGCTGTTTTTT
CDR3aa: CASSSGQANTGELFF

d_gene: TRBD2
j_gene: TRBJ2-5
abundance: many
v_gene: TRBV4-2
CDR3nt: TGTGCCAGCAGCCAAAGAGGTGCGGGGGGTTCGGGAGAGACCCAGTACTTC
CDR3aa: CASSQRGAGGSGETQYF

d_gene: TRBD2
j_gene: TRBJ2-3
abundance: NA
v_gene: TRBV5-1
CDR3nt: TGCGCCAGCAGCCAGAGCGGGAGCAGCACAGATACGCAGTATTTT
CDR3aa: CASSQSGSSTDTQYF

d_gene: TRBD1
j_gene: TRBJ1-1
abundance: NA
v_gene: TRBV29-1
CDR3nt: TGCAGCGGGACCGGGACAGGGAGTATGGCTTTCTTT
CDR3aa: CSGTGTGSMAFF

d_gene: TRBD1
j_gene: TRBJ1-6
abundance: few
v_gene: TRBV19
CDR3nt: TGTGCCAGCAAATCCGGGACAGTCGGTTCACCCCTCCACTTT
CDR3aa: CASKSGTVGSPLHF

d_gene: TRBD1
j_gene: TRBJ2-5
abundance: NA
v_gene: TRBV19
CDR3nt: TGTGCCAGTAGTATTAGAACCGGGACAGGGAGAGTGGAGACCCAGTACTTC
CDR3aa: CASSIRTGTGRVETQYF

d_gene: NA
j_gene: TRBJ1-3
abundance: NA
v_gene: TRBV19
CDR3nt: TGTGCCAGTAGTAGTCAGGGGACTGGAAACACCATATATTTT
CDR3aa: CASSSQGTGNTIYF

d_gene: TRBD1
j_gene: TRBJ1-2
abundance: NA
v_gene: TRBV2
CDR3nt: TGTGCCAGAGGGACAGGGGCGAAAGGGTATGGCTACACCTTC
CDR3aa: CARGTGAKGYGYTF

d_gene: NA
j_gene: TRBJ1-2
abundance: NA
v_gene: TRBV6-1
CDR3nt: TGTGCCAGCAGTGAAGGGGGCAGGGTCTTCTATGGCTACACCTTC
CDR3aa: CASSEGGRVFYGYTF

d_gene: NA
j_gene: TRBJ1-1
abundance: NA
v_gene: TRBV5-1
CDR3nt: TGCGCCAGCAGGTCCGGACAGAACACTGAAGCTTTCTTT
CDR3aa: CASRSGQNTEAFF

d_gene: NA
j_gene: TRBJ2-7
abundance: few
v_gene: TRBV9
CDR3nt: TGTGCCAGCAGCGTAGCTTATGGGCAGGGGTTAACCTACGAGCAGTACTTC
CDR3aa: CASSVAYGQGLTYEQYF

d_gene: TRBD2
j_gene: TRBJ2-1
abundance: NA
v_gene: TRBV6-2/TRBV6-3
CDR3nt: TGTGCCAGCAGTACTAGCGGGAGACCATACAATGAGCAGTTCTTC
CDR3aa: CASSTSGRPYNEQFF

d_gene: NA
j_gene: TRBJ1-4
abundance: few
v_gene: TRBV24-1
CDR3nt: TGTGCCACCAGTGATTTATGGAGGGGTGCAACTAATGAAAAACTGTTTTTT
CDR3aa: CATSDLWRGATNEKLFF

d_gene: TRBD1
j_gene: TRBJ2-4
abundance: NA
v_gene: TRBV6-1
CDR3nt: TGTGCCAGCAGTGACGGACAGGGAGAAGCCAAAAACATTCAGTACTTC
CDR3aa: CASSDGQGEAKNIQYF

d_gene: TRBD1
j_gene: TRBJ1-2
abundance: NA
v_gene: TRBV3-1/TRBV3-2
CDR3nt: TGTGCCAGCAGCCCGGGACAGCTATATGGCTACACCTTC
CDR3aa: CASSPGQLYGYTF

d_gene: TRBD1
j_gene: TRBJ2-3
abundance: NA
v_gene: TRBV5-1
CDR3nt: TGCGCCAGCAGCTTGGGGGACAGGGGGGCCACAGATACGCAGTATTTT
CDR3aa: CASSLGDRGATDTQYF

d_gene: TRBD1
j_gene: TRBJ1-2
abundance: NA
v_gene: TRBV5-4
CDR3nt: TGTGCCAGCAGCTTGGCCCCGGGACAGGGATACTATGGCTACACCTTC
CDR3aa: CASSLAPGQGYYGYTF

d_gene: TRBD1
j_gene: TRBJ1-1
abundance: NA
v_gene: TRBV25-1
CDR3nt: TGTGCCAGCAGGGGACAGGGGAACACTGAAGCTTTCTTT
CDR3aa: CASRGQGNTEAFF

d_gene: NA
j_gene: TRBJ1-1
abundance: NA
v_gene: TRBV30
CDR3nt: TGTGCCTGGAGTCGCAGGCGAGAAGCTTTCTTT
CDR3aa: CAWSRRREAFF

d_gene: NA
j_gene: TRBJ1-2
abundance: NA
v_gene: TRBV6-5
CDR3nt: TGTGCCAGCACTAAACTAAACACGGACTATGGCTACACCTTC
CDR3aa: CASTKLNTDYGYTF

d_gene: TRBD2
j_gene: TRBJ2-1
abundance: NA
v_gene: TRBV9
CDR3nt: TGTGCCAGCAGCGCCGAGGCTAGCGGGGTTGATGAGCAGTTCTTC
CDR3aa: CASSAEASGVDEQFF

d_gene: NA
j_gene: TRBJ1-2
abundance: NA
v_gene: TRBV24-1
CDR3nt: TGTGCCACCAGTGATTCTACCTATGGCTACACCTTC
CDR3aa: CATSDSTYGYTF

d_gene: TRBD1
j_gene: TRBJ1-2
abundance: NA
v_gene: TRBV4-1
CDR3nt: TGCGCCAGCAGCCAAGATCAGGGGGCTAACTATGGCTACACCTTC
CDR3aa: CASSQDQGANYGYTF

d_gene: TRBD2
j_gene: TRBJ2-3
abundance: NA
v_gene: TRBV6-6
CDR3nt: TGTGCCAGCAGTTTGGGCATCGCGGGAGGCACAGATACGCAGTATTTT
CDR3aa: CASSLGIAGGTDTQYF

d_gene: NA
j_gene: TRBJ2-1
abundance: NA
v_gene: TRBV5-1
CDR3nt: TGCGCCAGCACCCAGGGGGGAGGCTACAATGAGCAGTTCTTC
CDR3aa: CASTQGGGYNEQFF

d_gene: TRBD2
j_gene: TRBJ2-1
abundance: NA
v_gene: TRBV11-3
CDR3nt: TGTGCCAGCAGCTTCCAGGGACTAGGCTCCTACAATGAGCAGTTCTTC
CDR3aa: CASSFQGLGSYNEQFF

d_gene: NA
j_gene: TRBJ2-2
abundance: NA
v_gene: TRBV2
CDR3nt: TGTGCCAGCAAAGTCACCATAGCTACCGGGGAGCTGTTTTTT
CDR3aa: CASKVTIATGELFF

d_gene: TRBD1
j_gene: TRBJ1-2
abundance: NA
v_gene: TRBV12-3/TRBV12-4
CDR3nt: TGTGCCAGCAGTTCGACAGGGTCCGGCTACACCTTC
CDR3aa: CASSSTGSGYTF

d_gene: TRBD2
j_gene: TRBJ2-5
abundance: NA
v_gene: TRBV5-1
CDR3nt: TGCGCCAGCAGCCTAGGACTAGCGGAAACCCAAGAGACCCAGTACTTC
CDR3aa: CASSLGLAETQETQYF

d_gene: NA
j_gene: TRBJ1-5
abundance: few
v_gene: TRBV6-5
CDR3nt: TGTGCCAGCAGTACGGTGGCGGGAAGCAATCAGCCCCAGCATTTT
CDR3aa: CASSTVAGSNQPQHF

d_gene: TRBD1
j_gene: TRBJ2-1
abundance: NA
v_gene: TRBV29-1
CDR3nt: TGCAGCTTAAAGTGGCCGGGACAGGGCTCCAATGAGCAGTTCTTC
CDR3aa: CSLKWPGQGSNEQFF

d_gene: NA
j_gene: TRBJ2-1
abundance: NA
v_gene: TRBV7-2
CDR3nt: TGTGCCAGCAGCTTAATGGGAGCACCGAGCTCCTACAATGAGCAGTTCTTC
CDR3aa: CASSLMGAPSSYNEQFF

d_gene: NA
j_gene: TRBJ2-6
abundance: few
v_gene: TRBV9
CDR3nt: TGTGCCAGCAGCTTGGGGGGATCTGGGGCCAACGTCCTGACTTTC
CDR3aa: CASSLGGSGANVLTF

d_gene: TRBD1
j_gene: TRBJ1-2
abundance: NA
v_gene: TRBV5-4
CDR3nt: TGTGCCAGCAGTTTGGACAGGGTTAACTATGGCTACACCTTC
CDR3aa: CASSLDRVNYGYTF

d_gene: NA
j_gene: TRBJ1-6
abundance: NA
v_gene: TRBV2
CDR3nt: TGTGCCAGCAGGTTTGGGCTGGGTGGCAATTCACCCCTCCACTTT
CDR3aa: CASRFGLGGNSPLHF

d_gene: TRBD1
j_gene: TRBJ1-2
abundance: NA
v_gene: TRBV19
CDR3nt: TGTGCCAGTAGTAGACAGGGGACGGGGGGCTACACCTTC
CDR3aa: CASSRQGTGGYTF

d_gene: TRBD2
j_gene: TRBJ2-1
abundance: NA
v_gene: TRBV2
CDR3nt: TGTGCCAGCAGTGATAGGCTAGCGGGGAACAATGAGCAGTTCTTC
CDR3aa: CASSDRLAGNNEQFF

d_gene: TRBD2
j_gene: TRBJ2-7
abundance: NA
v_gene: TRBV11-3
CDR3nt: TGTGCCAGCAGCGCCTTTCCCAAGACTAGCGGCTACGAGCAGTACTTC
CDR3aa: CASSAFPKTSGYEQYF

d_gene: NA
j_gene: TRBJ2-2
abundance: NA
v_gene: TRBV5-4
CDR3nt: TGTGCCAGCAGCTTGATCGCGGGCACCGGGGAGCTGTTTTTT
CDR3aa: CASSLIAGTGELFF

d_gene: TRBD1
j_gene: TRBJ1-2
abundance: NA
v_gene: TRBV7-8
CDR3nt: TGTGCCAGCAGCGCGTCCGGGACAGGGGATGGCTACACCTTC
CDR3aa: CASSASGTGDGYTF

d_gene: NA
j_gene: TRBJ2-6
abundance: NA
v_gene: TRBV6-6
CDR3nt: TGTGCCAGCAGGGGACGCCGGGACACTGGGGCCAACGTCCTGACTTTC
CDR3aa: CASRGRRDTGANVLTF

d_gene: NA
j_gene: TRBJ2-2
abundance: few
v_gene: TRBV13
CDR3nt: TGTGCCAGCAGCTTAGTAATGGGGCACGGGGAGCTGTTTTTT
CDR3aa: CASSLVMGHGELFF

d_gene: NA
j_gene: TRBJ1-2
abundance: NA
v_gene: TRBV5-3
CDR3nt: TGTGCCAGAAGGGTCCGGTCTAGGGGTCAAGCTAACTATGGCTACACCTTC
CDR3aa: CARRVRSRGQANYGYTF

d_gene: NA
j_gene: TRBJ1-3
abundance: NA
v_gene: TRBV30
CDR3nt: TGTGCCTGGAGTACTCTCGGAAACACCATATATTTT
CDR3aa: CAWSTLGNTIYF

d_gene: TRBD2
j_gene: TRBJ2-5
abundance: NA
v_gene: TRBV9
CDR3nt: TGTGCCAGCAGCGTAGCAAGCGGGAGCCGGCTACAAGAGACCCAGTACTTC
CDR3aa: CASSVASGSRLQETQYF

d_gene: TRBD1
j_gene: TRBJ1-2
abundance: NA
v_gene: TRBV30
CDR3nt: TGTGCCTGGAGTGTACTCGAGGGGGCGGACTATGGCTACACCTTC
CDR3aa: CAWSVLEGADYGYTF

d_gene: TRBD2
j_gene: TRBJ2-3
abundance: once
v_gene: TRBV7-9
CDR3nt: TGTGCCAGCAGCGCCGTAATAGCGGGAGATACGCAGTATTTT
CDR3aa: CASSAVIAGDTQYF

d_gene: TRBD1
j_gene: TRBJ1-1
abundance: NA
v_gene: TRBV18
CDR3nt: TGTGCCAGCTCACCACGACAGGGGGCGATGAACACTGAAGCTTTCTTT
CDR3aa: CASSPRQGAMNTEAFF

d_gene: TRBD1
j_gene: TRBJ1-2
abundance: few
v_gene: TRBV6-5
CDR3nt: TGTGCCAGCAGTTACTTCGGACAGGGGGGTAGTGGCTACACCTTC
CDR3aa: CASSYFGQGGSGYTF

d_gene: TRBD1
j_gene: TRBJ1-2
abundance: NA
v_gene: TRBV30
CDR3nt: TGTGCCTGGAGTGTACAGGGGCCTGGCTACACCTTC
CDR3aa: CAWSVQGPGYTF

d_gene: NA
j_gene: TRBJ1-1
abundance: few
v_gene: TRBV6-5
CDR3nt: TGTGCCAGCAGGCAACAGGTGAACACTGAAGCTTTCTTT
CDR3aa: CASRQQVNTEAFF

d_gene: NA
j_gene: TRBJ1-1
abundance: NA
v_gene: TRBV29-1
CDR3nt: TGCAGCGTTTACAGTCCTGAAGCTTTCTTT
CDR3aa: CSVYSPEAFF

d_gene: TRBD1
j_gene: TRBJ1-5
abundance: once
v_gene: TRBV19
CDR3nt: TGTGCCAGTAGTTTTGGACAGGGCGGCAATCAGCCCCAGCATTTT
CDR3aa: CASSFGQGGNQPQHF

d_gene: TRBD1
j_gene: TRBJ2-3
abundance: few
v_gene: TRBV9
CDR3nt: TGTGCCAGCAGCGAGGGGGCCACAGATACGCAGTATTTT
CDR3aa: CASSEGATDTQYF